The next 11 T cell receptor beta chains were all read from a single sample in a study of cytomegalovirus exposure and HLA in healthy donors. PCR primers comprised 60 Vbeta and 13 Jbeta primers. The protocol was immunoSEQ multiplex PCR, while the TCRdb copy is restricted to in-frame clones and leaves out a portion. The sample yields 180,000 or so clones, under 80% seen once. The specimen sequenced was PBMCs. These receptors were obtained from a woman aged 25-40 years in good health and CMV-seropositive.

The genes are TRBV7-2 and TRBJ1-3; 7 bases map to TRBD1. CDR3 size: 18 residues. CDR1 is SGHTA, CDR2 FQGNSA, per germline. J gave up 0 bases and V 5 bases, and 13 bases lay outside the gene matches. CDR3 sequence: CASSPRTGFKNSGNTIYF. CDR3 bases: TGTGCCAGCAGCCCCCGGACAGGCTTTAAGAACTCTGGAAACACCATATATTTT.

The CDR3 protein is CASSLEGEYEQYF. The CDR3 bases are TGTGCCAGCAGCTTAGAGGGGGAGTACGAGCAGTACTTC. This chain links TRBV7-2 with TRBJ2-7; tentative D call: TRBD1 (6 bases). This CDR3 has 13 amino acids. V dropped 1 base and J dropped 4 bases, with 8 bases sitting between them. Germline V lookup: CDR1 SGHTA, CDR2 FQGNSA.

Details on this clone: The sample carries other DNA sequences with the same CDR3. The chain employs TRBV5-1 and TRBJ2-7, with a tentative D call TRBD1 (5 bases). CDR3 length: 14 amino acids. The germline CDR1 and CDR2 sequences are SGHRS and YFSETQ. The germline V and J ends were trimmed by 4 bases and 1 base, with 12 bases remaining between them. In DNA form, the CDR3 reads TGCGCCAGCAGCCCCCGTGACAGTTCCTACGAGCAGTACTTC. This sequence encodes CASSPRDSSYEQYF.

The V gene is TRBV5-1, the J gene TRBJ2-5; the match to TRBD2 covers 9 bases. The CDR3 is 16 residues long. J gave up 1 base and V 0 bases, and 4 bases lay outside the gene matches. The germline CDR1 and CDR2 sequences are SGHRS and YFSETQ. CDR3 protein: CASSLGGTSSQETQYF. In DNA form, the CDR3 reads TGCGCCAGCAGCTTGGGAGGGACTAGCAGCCAAGAGACCCAGTACTTC.

The rearrangement joins TRBV18 to TRBJ2-5; no clear D gene. Gene TRBJ2-7 matches the end of the DNA better, so the J call may be wrong. This CDR3 comprises 14 residues. Per the germline V gene, CDR1 is KGHSH and CDR2 is LQKENI. The CDR3 region is CASSPPSLRDEQYF. CDR3 coding DNA: TGTGCCAGCTCACCACCTAGCCTAAGAGACGAGCAGTACTTC.

The rearrangement uses TRBV4-1 and TRBJ2-1, with D perhaps TRBD1 (5 bases). Germline V lookup: CDR1 MGHRA, CDR2 YSYEKL. V was cut by 7 bases and J by 9 bases, with 19 bases left in between. This CDR3 spans 14 amino acids. The CDR3 loop reads CASTEFQGLVEQFF. The CDR3 bases are TGCGCCAGCACGGAGTTCCAGGGCCTTGTTGAGCAGTTCTTC.

This clone has more than one count but fewer than ten. The chain carries TRBV5-4 and TRBJ1-1, with D possibly being TRBD1 (6 bases). Trimming took 4 bases from V and 7 from J, leaving 20 bases between them. The CDR3 runs to 15 residues. From germline, CDR1 is SGHNT and CDR2 YYREEE (reference sequence). The CDR3: CASSLVGREGGEAFF. As DNA, the CDR3 is TGTGCCAGCAGCCTAGTGGGCAGGGAGGGGGGTGAAGCTTTCTTT.

The rearrangement joins TRBV4-3 to TRBJ2-3; D might be TRBD2 (7 bases). The germline CDR1 and CDR2 sequences are LGHNA and YSLEER. Trimming left V 2 bases short and J 11 bases short, with 20 bases between. The CDR3 consists of 15 residues. CDR3 protein: CASSQSRGAGRGQYF. The CDR3 DNA sequence: TGCGCCAGCAGCCAATCCCGGGGGGCCGGTCGGGGGCAGTATTTT.

The CDR3 nucleotides read TGTGCCTGGAGTGTCGCGTTGGTTCGCAAGGGCTACACCTTC. Its protein is CAWSVALVRKGYTF. The rearrangement joins TRBV30 to TRBJ1-2; no definite D call. The CDR3 contains 14 residues. Looked up from germline, CDR1 is GTSNPN and CDR2 is SVGIG (reference sequence). Between the trimmed V and J ends, which lost 0 bases and 8 bases, there was a span of 16 bases.

This chain links TRBV6-5 with TRBJ1-2, with 10 bases matching TRBD1. With 7 bases clipped from V and 4 bases from J, the junction kept 6 bases outside the gene matches. Per germline, CDR1 MNHEY and CDR2 SVGAGI. CDR3 size: 14 residues. For the CDR3, the DNA is TGTGCCAGCACCCCGGGACAGGGGCCCTATGGCTACACCTTC. Its translation is CASTPGQGPYGYTF.

This clone was counted between two and nine times. This chain links TRBV4-1 with TRBJ2-3; 14 positions agree with TRBD2. V dropped 3 bases and J dropped 0; count of bases not matched to a gene: 11. Germline-derived CDR1 and CDR2 are MGHRA and YSYEKL. This CDR3 is 20 amino acids long. CDR3 sequence reads: CASSHEPRTSGGPSTDTQYF. The DNA for the CDR3 is TGCGCCAGCAGCCACGAGCCCAGGACTAGCGGGGGGCCGAGCACAGATACGCAGTATTTT.